The 20 T cell receptor beta chains in this list originate from one sample, sequenced in a study of blood T cell repertoires in COVID-19 (TCRdb year 2020). Library method: the immunoSEQ multiplex PCR assay. TCRdb's version of the immuneACCESS table is confined to in-frame rearrangements and falls short of the full clone set. An unresolved V gene accounts for under half of the shortfall where checked; the remainder is of unknown origin. This sample holds tens of thousands of clones; roughly 85% were observed only once. The top ten clonotypes cover 12% of the sample. The sequenced sample was peripheral blood. The source is a human donor in a cohort sampled during active COVID-19.

The chain joins TRBV5-1 to TRBJ2-7; 8 bases line up with TRBD1. The CDR3 spans 15 residues. In germline, CDR1 is SGHRS, CDR2 YFSETQ. V was pared by 0 bases and J by 1 base, with 3 bases of the junction left unmatched. CDR3 nucleotides: TGCGCCAGCAGCTTGGGCGGGACAGGATCCTACGAGCAGTACTTC. This encodes CASSLGGTGSYEQYF. Full variable domain (rest looked up from reference TRBV5-1 and TRBJ2-7): KAGVTQTPRYLIKTRGQQVTLSCSPISGHRSVSWYQQTPGQGLQFLFEYFSETQRNKGNFPGRFSGRQFSNSRSEMNVSTLELGDSALYLCASSLGGTGSYEQYFGPGTRLTVT.

With respect to this clone: Distinct nucleotide sequences in the sample also encode this CDR3. The V gene is TRBV6-5, the J gene TRBJ1-5; D remains ambiguous. The CDR3 is 13 amino acids. V was trimmed by 4 bases and J by 4 bases, leaving 8 bases between them. Germline lookup yields CDR1 MNHEY and CDR2 SVGAGI. CDR3 region: CASSSRGNQPQHF. The CDR3 bases are TGTGCCAGCAGTTCACGGGGTAATCAGCCCCAGCATTTT.

The table lists this clone with a few counts. The CDR3 loop is CASSESSGQGPQHF. In DNA form, the CDR3 reads TGTGCCAGCAGTGAGAGCTCGGGACAGGGGCCCCAGCATTTT. The V call is TRBV25-1, the J call TRBJ1-5; 9 bases agree with TRBD1. The V gene end was trimmed by 3 bases and the J gene end by 9 bases; junction bases not matched to a gene: 6. In germline, CDR1 is MGHDK, CDR2 SYGVNS. The CDR3 loop spans 14 amino acids.

The CDR3 DNA sequence: TGTGCCGTCCGGGACAGGGGTCGAAAGAACACTGAAGCTTTCTTT. Translated: CAVRDRGRKNTEAFF. The chain links TRBV27 to TRBJ1-1; 10 bases match TRBD1. Looked up from germline, CDR1 is MNHEY and CDR2 is SMNVEV (reference sequence). Unmatched junction bases numbered 10, after V lost 11 bases and J lost 1 base. CDR3 length: 15 amino acids.

The chain is built from TRBV19 and TRBJ2-7; 10 nucleotides line up with TRBD2. The V gene end was trimmed by 5 bases and the J gene end by 6 bases; junction bases not matched to a gene: 13. The CDR3 length is 16 residues. CDR1 is LNHDA and CDR2 is SQIVND in the germline V gene (reference sequence). CDR3: CASSLISGTSAGEQYF. As DNA, the CDR3 is TGTGCCAGTAGTCTCATTTCCGGGACTAGCGCAGGCGAGCAGTACTTC. The full variable domain, with the rest looked up from reference TRBV19 and TRBJ2-7, is DGGITQSPKYLFRKEGQNVTLSCEQNLNHDAMYWYRQDPGQGLRLIYYSQIVNDFQKGDIAEGYSVSREKKESFPLTVTSAQKNPTAFYLCASSLISGTSAGEQYFGPGTRLTVT.

CDR3 amino acids: CASSLLDRAPYNEQFF. CDR3 coding DNA: TGTGCCAGCAGCTTACTGGACAGGGCCCCCTACAATGAGCAGTTCTTC. The chain is built from TRBV5-6 and TRBJ2-1; 8 bases map to TRBD1. J gave up 2 bases and V 2 bases, and 6 bases lay outside the gene matches. Germline-derived CDR1 and CDR2 are SGHDT and YYEEEE. This CDR3 comprises 16 residues. The full variable domain, rest sourced from reference TRBV5-6 and TRBJ2-1, is DAGVTQSPTHLIKTRGQQVTLRCSPKSGHDTVSWYQQALGQGPQFIFQYYEEEERQRGNFPDRFSGHQFPNYSSELNVNALLLGDSALYLCASSLLDRAPYNEQFFGPGTRLTVL.

V and J are TRBV3-1 (or the pseudogene TRBV3-2) and TRBJ2-3; 7 bases are shared with TRBD1. The length of the CDR3 is 14 residues. CDR1 and CDR2 (germline): LGHDT, YNNKEL (reference sequence). V lost 4 bases to trimming and J lost 3 bases; unmatched junction nucleotides: 4. The chain's CDR3 is CASSLPDRTDTQYF. Here the CDR3 DNA reads TGTGCCAGCAGCCTCCCGGACAGGACAGATACGCAGTATTTT.

Only one count was recorded for this clone. The chain uses TRBV6-2 or TRBV6-3 and TRBJ2-1; D is unresolved. CDR1 and CDR2 (germline): MNHEY, SVGEGT. The CDR3 is 11 amino acids. V lost 5 bases and J 8 bases, leaving 7 bases between the germline ends. CDR3 sequence (DNA): TGTGCCAGCAGTCCAAGCTATGAGCAGTTCTTC. Amino acid sequence: CASSPSYEQFF.

This chain joins TRBV2 and TRBJ2-1; D call uncertain. V lost 3 bases and J lost 1, with 10 bases in between. Germline V gene data show CDR1 as SNHLY and CDR2 as FYNNEI. There are 15 residues in the CDR3. CDR3 sequence reads: CASSDLGRSYNEQFF. CDR3 DNA: TGTGCCAGCAGTGACCTAGGTCGGTCCTACAATGAGCAGTTCTTC.

The chain has TRBV6-5 and TRBJ2-7; TRBD1 agrees at 8 bases. The CDR3 sequence is 13 residues long. J was trimmed by 2 bases and V by 7 bases; bases with no gene match: 4. Germline loops: CDR1 MNHEY, CDR2 SVGAGI. CDR3 bases: TGTGCCAGCACCGACAGGGGAGCCTACGAGCAGTACTTC. Encoded protein: CASTDRGAYEQYF.

The genes are TRBV7-3 and TRBJ1-1; tentatively, D is TRBD1 (6 bases). The germline gives CDR1 SGHTA, CDR2 FQGTGA. V was cut by 5 bases and J by 6 bases, with 16 bases left in between. CDR3 length: 14 residues. CDR3 bases: TGTGCCAGCAGCGCCTCGGGACAAAGTCCTGAAGCTTTCTTT. This codes for CASSASGQSPEAFF.

The genes are TRBV7-2 and TRBJ2-5; 7 nucleotides match TRBD1. J gave up 5 bases and V 8 bases, and 11 bases lay outside the gene matches. Germline V lookup: CDR1 SGHTA, CDR2 FQGNSA. This CDR3 spans 14 amino acids. The CDR3 sequence: CASSRTGPRETQYF. CDR3 in DNA: TGTGCCAGCTCCCGGACAGGTCCTCGGGAGACCCAGTACTTC. Complete variable domain (other parts from reference TRBV7-2 and TRBJ2-5): GAGVSQSPSNKVTEKGKDVELRCDPISGHTALYWYRQSLGQGLEFLIYFQGNSAPDKSGLPSDRFSAERTGGSVSTLTIQRTQQEDSAVYLCASSRTGPRETQYFGPGTRLLVL.

This clone occurred a few times. V gene TRBV18 combines with J gene TRBJ1-2, with 8 bases identical to TRBD1. Germline values: CDR1 KGHSH, CDR2 LQKENI. The CDR3 spans 15 residues. J was trimmed by 6 bases and V by 3 bases; bases with no gene match: 9. CDR3: CASSPVGSGGDGYTF. CDR3 nucleotide sequence: TGTGCCAGCTCACCGGTGGGGTCAGGGGGCGATGGCTACACCTTC.

V is TRBV5-1 and J is TRBJ2-3, with D maybe TRBD1 (6 bases). The CDR3 covers 16 residues. The germline CDR1 and CDR2 sequences are SGHRS and YFSETQ. Trimming took off 4 bases at V and 2 bases at J, with 17 bases between the two ends. DNA of the CDR3: TGCGCCAGCAGCCCCCTAGGTCCAGGGGCCACAGATACGCAGTATTTT. Translation: CASSPLGPGATDTQYF.

CDR3 nucleotide sequence: TGCAGCGTCGTACTCGGACAGGAGATCTCTGGAAACACCATATATTTT. Residues: CSVVLGQEISGNTIYF. The chain employs TRBV29-1 and TRBJ1-3, with TRBD1 matching over 7 bases. The J segment lost 0 bases and the V segment lost 6 bases, leaving 11 bases of the junction unmatched. Per germline, CDR1 SQVTM and CDR2 ANQGSEA. The CDR3 is 16 amino acids.

The rearrangement joins TRBV5-1 to TRBJ2-3; no definite D call. V was pared by 4 bases and J by 1 base, with 10 bases between. Germline-derived CDR1 and CDR2 are SGHRS and YFSETQ. The CDR3 is made up of 14 amino acids. The CDR3 protein is CASSEVLGTDTQYF. The CDR3 DNA reads TGCGCCAGCAGCGAAGTCCTAGGCACAGATACGCAGTATTTT.

The genes are TRBV30 and TRBJ2-7; TRBD2 matches at 7 bases. Germline CDR1 reads GTSNPN; CDR2 reads SVGIG (reference sequence). The CDR3 runs 10 residues. The CDR3 DNA reads TGTGGTGGCGGGAGTTACGAGCAGTACTTC. Translated: CGGGSYEQYF.

The chain uses TRBV10-3 and TRBJ2-1; D is unresolved. Germline V gene sequence: CDR1 ENHRY, CDR2 SYGVKD. The CDR3 runs 11 residues. V lost 5 bases and J lost 8, with 7 bases in between. For the CDR3, the DNA is TGTGCCATCAGTTTTTCGGATGAGCAGTTCTTC. This codes for CAISFSDEQFF.

The chain recombines TRBV28 with TRBJ1-1, with TRBD1 identical over 9 bases. The CDR3 has 16 amino acids. The J segment lost 1 base and the V segment lost 3 bases, leaving 6 bases of the junction unmatched. The V gene's germline CDR1 is MDHEN and CDR2 SYDVKM. The CDR3 loop reads CASSFPGQGPNTEAFF. CDR3 nucleotide sequence: TGTGCCAGCAGTTTCCCGGGACAGGGACCGAACACTGAAGCTTTCTTT. Looking up the rest from reference TRBV28 and TRBJ1-1 gives the full variable domain: DVKVTQSSRYLVKRTGEKVFLECVQDMDHENMFWYRQDPGLGLRLIYFSYDVKMKEKGDIPEGYSVSREKKERFSLILESASTNQTSMYLCASSFPGQGPNTEAFFGQGTRLTVV.

The rearrangement uses TRBV28 and TRBJ2-7; perhaps TRBD2 as D (6 bases). Germline loops: CDR1 MDHEN, CDR2 SYDVKM. This CDR3 has 15 residues. Trimming removed 7 bases from V and 6 bases from J, with 22 bases in between. The CDR3 coding sequence is TGTGCCAGCATCATGGGGCGGGGAGCCTCAGTCGAGCAGTACTTC. It yields the protein CASIMGRGASVEQYF.